This T cell receptor (beta chain) was found in a study of Graves' ophthalmopathy and Graves' hyperthyroidism. From RNA, the CDR3 regions of TCR beta chains were amplified and sequenced. First-round RT-PCR relied on HTBI primers, and a second-round multiplex PCR came next. Using its own MiXCR run on the multiplex PCR reads, TCRdb lists one record per CDR3 protein. The table records 650,000 to 900,000 distinct CDR3 sequences, approximately 40% of them present only once. Per the germline V gene, CDR1 is LNHDA and CDR2 is SQIVND (reference sequence). V shed 5 bases, J shed 6 bases, and the junction held 13 bases outside the gene matches. The CDR3 spans 18 residues.

The chain joins TRBV19 to TRBJ2-2; 12 bases align to TRBD1. The sample taken for sequencing was peripheral blood. The sequence was obtained from an adult man with Graves' ophthalmopathy. CDR3: CASSSPGQGALAAGELFF. DNA of the CDR3: TGTGCCAGTAGTTCGCCGGGACAGGGGGCACTAGCGGCCGGGGAGCTGTTTTTT. Filled out from reference TRBV19 and TRBJ2-2, the complete variable domain reads DGGITQSPKYLFRKEGQNVTLSCEQNLNHDAMYWYRQDPGQGLRLIYYSQIVNDFQKGDIAEGYSVSREKKESFPLTVTSAQKNPTAFYLCASSSPGQGALAAGELFFGEGSRLTVL.